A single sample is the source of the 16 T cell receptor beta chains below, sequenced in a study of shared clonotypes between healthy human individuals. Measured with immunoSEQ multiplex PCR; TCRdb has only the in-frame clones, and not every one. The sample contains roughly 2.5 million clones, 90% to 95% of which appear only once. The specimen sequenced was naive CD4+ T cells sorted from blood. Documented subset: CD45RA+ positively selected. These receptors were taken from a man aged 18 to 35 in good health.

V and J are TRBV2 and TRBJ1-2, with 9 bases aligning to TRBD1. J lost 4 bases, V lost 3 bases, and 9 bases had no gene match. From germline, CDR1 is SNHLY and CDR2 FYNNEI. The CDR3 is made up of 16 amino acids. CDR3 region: CASSERGQGNLYGYTF. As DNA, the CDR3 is TGTGCCAGCAGTGAGAGGGGACAGGGTAACCTCTATGGCTACACCTTC.

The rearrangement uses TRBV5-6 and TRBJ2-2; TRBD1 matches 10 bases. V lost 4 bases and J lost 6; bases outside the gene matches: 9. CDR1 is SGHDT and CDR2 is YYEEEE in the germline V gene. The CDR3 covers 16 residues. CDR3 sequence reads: CASSVTGGVEAGELFF. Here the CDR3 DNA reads TGTGCCAGCAGCGTGACAGGGGGCGTGGAGGCCGGGGAGCTGTTTTTT.

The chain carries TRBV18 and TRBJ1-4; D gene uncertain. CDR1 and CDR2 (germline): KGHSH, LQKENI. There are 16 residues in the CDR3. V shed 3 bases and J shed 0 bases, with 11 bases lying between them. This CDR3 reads CASSPVGSATNEKLFF. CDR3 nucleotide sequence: TGTGCCAGCTCACCGGTTGGGAGCGCAACTAATGAAAAACTGTTTTTT.

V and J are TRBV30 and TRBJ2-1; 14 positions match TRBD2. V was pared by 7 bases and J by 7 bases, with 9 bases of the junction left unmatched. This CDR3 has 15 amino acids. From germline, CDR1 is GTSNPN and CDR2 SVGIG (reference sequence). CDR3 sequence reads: CAFSPGTSGRNEQFF. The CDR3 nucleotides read TGTGCCTTCTCACCCGGGACTAGCGGGAGAAATGAGCAGTTCTTC.

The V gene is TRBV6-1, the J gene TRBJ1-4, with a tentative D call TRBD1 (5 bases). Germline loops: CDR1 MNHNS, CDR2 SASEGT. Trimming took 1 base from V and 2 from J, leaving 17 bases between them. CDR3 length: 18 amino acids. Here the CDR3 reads CASSEVVGGMETNEKLFF. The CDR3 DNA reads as TGTGCCAGCAGTGAAGTAGTTGGGGGAATGGAGACTAATGAAAAACTGTTTTTT.

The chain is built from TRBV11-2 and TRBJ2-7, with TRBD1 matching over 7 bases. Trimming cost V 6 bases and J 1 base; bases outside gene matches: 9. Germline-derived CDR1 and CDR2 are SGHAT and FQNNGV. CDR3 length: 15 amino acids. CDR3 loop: CASRTTGVLSYEQYF. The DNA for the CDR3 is TGTGCCAGCAGGACCACAGGGGTTCTATCCTACGAGCAGTACTTC.

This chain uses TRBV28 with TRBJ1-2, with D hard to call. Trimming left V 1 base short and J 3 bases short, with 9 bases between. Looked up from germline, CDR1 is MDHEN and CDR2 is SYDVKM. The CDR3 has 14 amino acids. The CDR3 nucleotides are TGTGCCAGCAGTTTATACCGGGCCCACTATGGCTACACCTTC. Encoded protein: CASSLYRAHYGYTF.

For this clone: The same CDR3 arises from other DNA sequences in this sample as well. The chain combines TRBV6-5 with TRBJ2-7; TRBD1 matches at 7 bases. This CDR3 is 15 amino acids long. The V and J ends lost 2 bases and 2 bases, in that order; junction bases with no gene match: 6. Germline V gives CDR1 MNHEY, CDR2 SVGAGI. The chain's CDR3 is CASSYGTVSPYEQYF. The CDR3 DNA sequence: TGTGCCAGCAGTTACGGGACAGTTTCTCCCTACGAGCAGTACTTC.

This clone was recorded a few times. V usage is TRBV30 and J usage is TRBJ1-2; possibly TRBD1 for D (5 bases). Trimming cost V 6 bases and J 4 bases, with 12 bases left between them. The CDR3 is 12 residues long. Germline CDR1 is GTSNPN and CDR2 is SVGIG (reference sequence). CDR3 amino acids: CACRLGGYGYTF. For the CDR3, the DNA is TGTGCCTGTCGTCTCGGGGGCTATGGCTACACCTTC.

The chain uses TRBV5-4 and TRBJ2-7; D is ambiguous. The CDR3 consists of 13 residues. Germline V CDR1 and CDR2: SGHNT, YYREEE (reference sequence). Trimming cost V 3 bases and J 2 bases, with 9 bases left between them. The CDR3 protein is CASSSTSTYEQYF. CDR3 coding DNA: TGTGCCAGCAGCTCGACGTCCACCTACGAGCAGTACTTC.

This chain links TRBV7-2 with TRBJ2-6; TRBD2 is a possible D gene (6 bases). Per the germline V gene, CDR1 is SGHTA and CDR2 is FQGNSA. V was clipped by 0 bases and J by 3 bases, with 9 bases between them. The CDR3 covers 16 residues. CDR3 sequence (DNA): TGTGCCAGCAGCTTAGCGCGAGCGGGTGGGGCCAACGTCCTGACTTTC. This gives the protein CASSLARAGGANVLTF.

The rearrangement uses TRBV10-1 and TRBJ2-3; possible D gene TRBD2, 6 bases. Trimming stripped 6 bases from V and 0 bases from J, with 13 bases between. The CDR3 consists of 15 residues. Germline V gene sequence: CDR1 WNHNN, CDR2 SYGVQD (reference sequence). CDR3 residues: CASRRTTESTDTQYF. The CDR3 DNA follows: TGCGCCAGCAGGAGGACTACCGAAAGCACAGATACGCAGTATTTT.

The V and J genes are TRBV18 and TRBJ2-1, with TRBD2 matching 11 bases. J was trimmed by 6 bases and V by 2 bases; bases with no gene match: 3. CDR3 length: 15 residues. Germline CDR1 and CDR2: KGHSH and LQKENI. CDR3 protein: CASSPDTSGSNEQFF. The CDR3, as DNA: TGTGCCAGCTCACCAGACACTAGCGGGAGCAATGAGCAGTTCTTC.

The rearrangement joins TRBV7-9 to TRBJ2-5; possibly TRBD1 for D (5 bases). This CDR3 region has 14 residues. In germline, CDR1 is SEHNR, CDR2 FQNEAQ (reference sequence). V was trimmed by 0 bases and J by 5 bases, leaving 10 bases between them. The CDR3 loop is CASSLAKGPETQYF. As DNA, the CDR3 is TGTGCCAGCAGCTTAGCGAAGGGGCCGGAGACCCAGTACTTC.

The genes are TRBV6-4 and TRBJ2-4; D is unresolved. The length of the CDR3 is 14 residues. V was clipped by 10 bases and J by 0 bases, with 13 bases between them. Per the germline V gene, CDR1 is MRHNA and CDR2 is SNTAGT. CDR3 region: CATASRVAKNIQYF. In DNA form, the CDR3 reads TGTGCCACCGCTTCCAGAGTAGCCAAAAACATTCAGTACTTC.

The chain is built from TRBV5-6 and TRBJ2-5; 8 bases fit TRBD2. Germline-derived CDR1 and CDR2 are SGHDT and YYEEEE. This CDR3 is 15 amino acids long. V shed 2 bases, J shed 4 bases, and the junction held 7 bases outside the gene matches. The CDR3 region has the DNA TGTGCCAGCAGCTTAGCGGGGGCGGTTCCAGAGACCCAGTACTTC. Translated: CASSLAGAVPETQYF.